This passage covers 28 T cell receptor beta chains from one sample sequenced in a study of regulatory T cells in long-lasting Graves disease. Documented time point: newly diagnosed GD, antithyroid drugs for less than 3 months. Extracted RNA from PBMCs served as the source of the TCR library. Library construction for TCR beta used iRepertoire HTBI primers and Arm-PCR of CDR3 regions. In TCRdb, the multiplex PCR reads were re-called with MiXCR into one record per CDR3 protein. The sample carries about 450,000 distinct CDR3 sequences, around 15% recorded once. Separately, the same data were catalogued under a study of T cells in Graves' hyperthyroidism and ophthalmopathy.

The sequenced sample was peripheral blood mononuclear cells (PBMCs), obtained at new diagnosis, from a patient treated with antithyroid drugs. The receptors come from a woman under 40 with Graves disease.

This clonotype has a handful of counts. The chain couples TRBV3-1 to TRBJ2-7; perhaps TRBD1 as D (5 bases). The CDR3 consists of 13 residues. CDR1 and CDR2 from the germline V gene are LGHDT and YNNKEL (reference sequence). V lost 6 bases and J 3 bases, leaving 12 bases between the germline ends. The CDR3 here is CASRRKGYYEQYF. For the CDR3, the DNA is TGTGCCAGCAGACGAAAGGGGTACTACGAGCAGTACTTC.

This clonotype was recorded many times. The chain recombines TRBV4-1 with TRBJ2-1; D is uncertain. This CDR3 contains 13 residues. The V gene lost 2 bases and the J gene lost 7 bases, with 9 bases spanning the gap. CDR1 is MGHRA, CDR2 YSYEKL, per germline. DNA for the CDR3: TGCGCCAGCAGCCAAAGTTCGGTGAATGAGCAGTTCTTC. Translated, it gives CASSQSSVNEQFF.

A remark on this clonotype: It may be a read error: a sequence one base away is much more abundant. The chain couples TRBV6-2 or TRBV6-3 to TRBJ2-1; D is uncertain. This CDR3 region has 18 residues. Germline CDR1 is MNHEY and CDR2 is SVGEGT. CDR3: CASSYSKAWVLANNGQFF. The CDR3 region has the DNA TGTGCCAGCAGTTACTCGAAGGCGTGGGTCCTTGCCAACAATGGGCAGTTCTTC.

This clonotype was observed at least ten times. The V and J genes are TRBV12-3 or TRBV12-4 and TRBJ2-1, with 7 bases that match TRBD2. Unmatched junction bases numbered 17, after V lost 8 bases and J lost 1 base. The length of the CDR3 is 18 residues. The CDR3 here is CASGGLAGQMRSYNEQFF. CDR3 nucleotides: TGTGCCAGCGGTGGATTAGCGGGCCAAATGCGGTCCTACAATGAGCAGTTCTTC.

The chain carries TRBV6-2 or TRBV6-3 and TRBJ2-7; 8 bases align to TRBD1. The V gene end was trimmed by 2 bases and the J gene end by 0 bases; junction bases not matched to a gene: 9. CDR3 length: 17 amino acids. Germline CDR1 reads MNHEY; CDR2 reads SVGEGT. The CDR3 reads CASSYGWRTGTSYEQYF. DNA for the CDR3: TGTGCCAGCAGTTACGGTTGGAGGACAGGGACCTCCTACGAGCAGTACTTC.

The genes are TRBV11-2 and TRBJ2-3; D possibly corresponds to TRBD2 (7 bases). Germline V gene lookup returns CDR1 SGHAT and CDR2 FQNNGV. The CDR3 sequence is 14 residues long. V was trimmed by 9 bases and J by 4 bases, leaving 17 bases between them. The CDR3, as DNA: TGTGCCAGTAGTGGCGGGGGCAGTCCAGATACGCAGTATTTT. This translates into CASSGGGSPDTQYF.

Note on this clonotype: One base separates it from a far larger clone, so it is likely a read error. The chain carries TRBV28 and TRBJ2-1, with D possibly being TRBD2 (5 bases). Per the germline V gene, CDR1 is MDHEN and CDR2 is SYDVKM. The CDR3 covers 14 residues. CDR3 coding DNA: TGTGCCGGCAGCTTAGTGCGGGTTAACAATGAGCAGTTCTTC. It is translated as CAGSLVRVNNEQFF.

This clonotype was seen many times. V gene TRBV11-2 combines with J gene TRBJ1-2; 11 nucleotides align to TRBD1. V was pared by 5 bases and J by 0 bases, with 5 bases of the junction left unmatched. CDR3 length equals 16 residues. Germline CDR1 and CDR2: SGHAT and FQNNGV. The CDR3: CASSQGQGASNYGYTF. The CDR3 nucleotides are TGTGCCAGCAGCCAAGGACAGGGGGCTTCTAACTATGGCTACACCTTC.

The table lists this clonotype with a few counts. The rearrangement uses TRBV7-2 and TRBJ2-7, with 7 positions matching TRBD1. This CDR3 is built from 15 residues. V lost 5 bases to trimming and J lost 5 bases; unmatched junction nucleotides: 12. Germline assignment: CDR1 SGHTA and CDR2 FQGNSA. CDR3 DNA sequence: TGTGCCAGCAGCCTAAGGAGACAGGGATTCCACGAGCAGTACTTC. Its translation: CASSLRRQGFHEQYF. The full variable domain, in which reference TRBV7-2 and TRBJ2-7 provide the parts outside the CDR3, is GAGVSQSPSNKVTEKGKDVELRCDPISGHTALYWYRQSLGQGLEFLIYFQGNSAPDKSGLPSDRFSAERTGGSVSTLTIQRTQQEDSAVYLCASSLRRQGFHEQYFGPGTRLTVT.

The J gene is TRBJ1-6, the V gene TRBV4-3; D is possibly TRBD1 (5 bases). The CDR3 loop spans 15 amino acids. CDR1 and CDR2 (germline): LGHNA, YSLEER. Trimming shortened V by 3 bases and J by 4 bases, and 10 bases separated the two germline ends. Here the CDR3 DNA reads TGCGCCAGCAGCCATAAGACAGAGTATAATTCACCCCTCCACTTT. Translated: CASSHKTEYNSPLHF.

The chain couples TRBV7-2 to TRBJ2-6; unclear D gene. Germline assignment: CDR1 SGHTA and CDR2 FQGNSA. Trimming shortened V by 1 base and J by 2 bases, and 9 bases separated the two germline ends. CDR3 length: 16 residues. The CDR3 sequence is CASSLGSGTGANVLTF. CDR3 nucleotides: TGTGCCAGCAGCTTAGGATCTGGCACTGGGGCCAACGTCCTGACTTTC.

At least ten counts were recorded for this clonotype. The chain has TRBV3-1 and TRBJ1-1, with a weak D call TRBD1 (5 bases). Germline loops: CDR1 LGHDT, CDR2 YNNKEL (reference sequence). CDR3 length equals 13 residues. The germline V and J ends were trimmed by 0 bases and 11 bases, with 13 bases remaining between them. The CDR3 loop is CASSQDLGLRAFF. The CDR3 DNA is TGTGCCAGCAGCCAAGATTTGGGACTTCGGGCTTTCTTT.

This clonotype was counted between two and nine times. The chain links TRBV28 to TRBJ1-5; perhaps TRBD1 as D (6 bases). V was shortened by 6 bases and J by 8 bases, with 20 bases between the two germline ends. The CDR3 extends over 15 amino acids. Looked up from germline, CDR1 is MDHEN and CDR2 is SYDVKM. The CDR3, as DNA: TGTGCCAGCAGCCGAAGGGGGTTGGGTTTTGAGCCCCAGCATTTT. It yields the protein CASSRRGLGFEPQHF.

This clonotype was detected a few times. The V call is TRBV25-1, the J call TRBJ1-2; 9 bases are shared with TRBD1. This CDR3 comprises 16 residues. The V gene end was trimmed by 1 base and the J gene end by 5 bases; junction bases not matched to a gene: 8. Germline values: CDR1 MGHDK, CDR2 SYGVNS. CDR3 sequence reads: CASSESKPGTGYGYTF. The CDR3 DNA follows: TGTGCCAGCAGTGAATCCAAGCCGGGGACAGGGTATGGCTACACCTTC.

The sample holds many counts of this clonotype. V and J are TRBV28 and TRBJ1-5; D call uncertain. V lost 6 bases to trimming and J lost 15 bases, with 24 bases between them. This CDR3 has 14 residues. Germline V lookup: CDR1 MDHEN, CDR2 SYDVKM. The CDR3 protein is CASSSARAQRKRHF. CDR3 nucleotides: TGTGCCAGCAGCTCAGCCCGGGCCCAGCGAAAGAGGCATTTT.

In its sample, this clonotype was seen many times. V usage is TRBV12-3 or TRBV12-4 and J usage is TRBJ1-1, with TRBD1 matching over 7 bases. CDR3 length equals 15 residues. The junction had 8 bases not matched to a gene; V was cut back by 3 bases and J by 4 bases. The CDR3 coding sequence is TGTGCCAGCAGTTTTGCAGGAGGGGGCGGCACTGAAGCTTTCTTT. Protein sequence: CASSFAGGGGTEAFF.

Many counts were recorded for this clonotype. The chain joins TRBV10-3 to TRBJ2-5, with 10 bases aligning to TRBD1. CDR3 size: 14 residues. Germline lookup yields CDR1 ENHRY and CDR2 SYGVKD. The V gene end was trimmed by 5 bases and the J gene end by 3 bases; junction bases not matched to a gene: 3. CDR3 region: CAISPGTGEETQYF. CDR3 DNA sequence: TGTGCCATCAGTCCCGGGACAGGGGAAGAGACCCAGTACTTC.

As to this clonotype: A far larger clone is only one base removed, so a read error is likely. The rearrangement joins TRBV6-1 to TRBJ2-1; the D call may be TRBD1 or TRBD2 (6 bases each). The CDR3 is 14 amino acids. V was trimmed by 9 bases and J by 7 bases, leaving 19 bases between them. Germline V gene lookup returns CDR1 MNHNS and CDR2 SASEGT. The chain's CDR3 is CASEPTGAGNEQFF. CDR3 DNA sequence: TGTGCCAGTGAACCAACGGGGGCCGGGAATGAGCAGTTCTTC.

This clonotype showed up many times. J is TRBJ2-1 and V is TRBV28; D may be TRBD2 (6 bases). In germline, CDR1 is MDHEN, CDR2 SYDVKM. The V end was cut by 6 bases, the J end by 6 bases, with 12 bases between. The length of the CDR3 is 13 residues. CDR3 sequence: CASRPGVSNEQFF. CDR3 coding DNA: TGTGCCAGCAGACCGGGAGTAAGCAATGAGCAGTTCTTC.

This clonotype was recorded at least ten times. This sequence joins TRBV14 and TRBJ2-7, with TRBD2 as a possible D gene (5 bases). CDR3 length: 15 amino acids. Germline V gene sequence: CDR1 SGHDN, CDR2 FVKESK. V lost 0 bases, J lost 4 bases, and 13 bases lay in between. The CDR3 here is CASSQERWGEYEQYF. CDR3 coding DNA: TGTGCCAGCAGCCAAGAAAGGTGGGGAGAGTACGAGCAGTACTTC.

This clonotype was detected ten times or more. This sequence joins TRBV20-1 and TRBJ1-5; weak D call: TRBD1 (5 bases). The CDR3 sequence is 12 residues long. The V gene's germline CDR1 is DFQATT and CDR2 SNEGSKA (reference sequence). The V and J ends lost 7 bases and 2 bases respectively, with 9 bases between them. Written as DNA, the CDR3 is TGCAGTGGTCAGGGTGGCAATCAGCCCCAGCATTTT. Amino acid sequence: CSGQGGNQPQHF.

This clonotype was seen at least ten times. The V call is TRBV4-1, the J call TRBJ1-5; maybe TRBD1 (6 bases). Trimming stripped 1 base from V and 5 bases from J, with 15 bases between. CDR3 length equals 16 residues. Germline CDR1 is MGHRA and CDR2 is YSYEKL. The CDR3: CASSQGAGALHQPQHF. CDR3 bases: TGCGCCAGCAGCCAAGGGGCAGGGGCCCTTCATCAGCCCCAGCATTTT.

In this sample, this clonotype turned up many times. CDR3 DNA: TGTGCCAGCATGGGACAGGGTAAAGAGACCCAGTACTTC. Translated: CASMGQGKETQYF. The genes are TRBV27 and TRBJ2-5; 9 bases map to TRBD1. The V gene end was trimmed by 7 bases and the J gene end by 3 bases; junction bases not matched to a gene: 3. This CDR3 has 13 amino acids. CDR1 is MNHEY and CDR2 is SMNVEV in the germline V gene (reference sequence).

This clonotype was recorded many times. For the CDR3, the DNA is TGCAGTGCTACCGGAAACTCCTACAATGAGCAGTTCTTC. This sequence encodes CSATGNSYNEQFF. This chain uses TRBV20-1 with TRBJ2-1; D gene unclear. The CDR3 totals 13 residues. Germline CDR1 DFQATT, CDR2 SNEGSKA (reference sequence). Trimming stripped 4 bases from V and 0 bases from J, with 7 bases between.

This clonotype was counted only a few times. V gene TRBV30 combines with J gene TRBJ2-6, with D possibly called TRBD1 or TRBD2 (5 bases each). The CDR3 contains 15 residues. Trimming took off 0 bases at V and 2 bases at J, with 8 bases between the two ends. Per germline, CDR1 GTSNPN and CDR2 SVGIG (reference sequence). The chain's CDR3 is CAWSVPGPGANVLTF. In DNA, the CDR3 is TGTGCCTGGAGTGTACCGGGACCTGGGGCCAACGTCCTGACTTTC.

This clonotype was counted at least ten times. CDR3 amino acids: CASSPSGRTSSYNEQFF. The DNA of the CDR3 is TGTGCCAGCAGCCCGAGCGGGAGGACGAGCTCCTACAATGAGCAGTTCTTC. The rearrangement uses TRBV11-2 and TRBJ2-1, with 9 bases fitting TRBD2. Germline-derived CDR1 and CDR2 are SGHAT and FQNNGV. V shed 5 bases, J shed 0 bases, and the junction held 8 bases outside the gene matches. The CDR3 has 17 amino acids.

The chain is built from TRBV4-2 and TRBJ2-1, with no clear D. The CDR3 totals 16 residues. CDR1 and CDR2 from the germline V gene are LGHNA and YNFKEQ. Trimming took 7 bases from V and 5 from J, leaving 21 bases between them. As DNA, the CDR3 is TGTGCCAGCACCCCCCAGGTGGGTCAGTACGACAATGAGCAGTTCTTC. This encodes CASTPQVGQYDNEQFF.

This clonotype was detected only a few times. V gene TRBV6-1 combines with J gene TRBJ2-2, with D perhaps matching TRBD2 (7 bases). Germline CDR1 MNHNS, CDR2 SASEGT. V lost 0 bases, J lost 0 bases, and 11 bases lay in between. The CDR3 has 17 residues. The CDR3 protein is CASSEARGLTNTGELFF. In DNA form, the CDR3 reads TGTGCCAGCAGTGAAGCGCGGGGGCTAACGAACACCGGGGAGCTGTTTTTT.